This TCR beta chain emerged from a study of T cells in Graves' hyperthyroidism and ophthalmopathy. Using RNA transcripts as the source, TCR beta CDR3 regions were amplified. Using the HTBI primer set, a first-round RT-PCR was run on the TCR CDR3. In TCRdb, the multiplex PCR reads were re-called with MiXCR into one record per CDR3 protein. Among tens of thousands of distinct CDR3 sequences listed, approximately 50% were seen once. Study results and limitations: Peripheral blood also featured most of the thyroid clonotypes expanded above 0.001.

About this clonotype itself: Its antigen remains unknown.

The CDR3 extends over 11 amino acids. Germline CDR1 and CDR2: WNHNN and SYGVQD (reference sequence). V was trimmed by 4 bases and J by 7 bases, leaving 8 bases between them. Sequences were obtained from blood. This clonotype was sampled from a woman aged 35 to 49 with Graves' ophthalmopathy. The chain is built from TRBV10-1 and TRBJ2-7; D unresolved. CDR3 nucleotides: TGCGCCAGCAGTGGGGCGCGTGAGCAGTACTTC. Translated: CASSGAREQYF.